This T cell receptor beta chain was documented in a study of blood T cell repertoires in COVID-19 (dated by TCRdb to about 2020). General notes on the study: Collaborator samples came from the United States, Italy and Spain and covered acute and convalescent phases of COVID-19. The repertoires were released in a freely available public database meant as a resource for research on the immune response to SARS-CoV-2. The prospective study material was composed of cDNA or gDNA derived from T cells, B-cell-depleted T cells, or PBMCs. Where HLA class I and class II types were available, the types were taken from metadata supplied by the sample provider, not from assay-based typing. Subjects who had been exposed to COVID-19, were actively infected with it, or had recovered from it provided the deeply sampled blood TCRbeta repertoires that made up the dataset. The samples were drawn from two sources: the first 160 participants of the ongoing ImmuneRACE study, and 1,000 to 1,500 subjects contributed by 6 global collaborators. A de-identified subject ID, COVID-19 status, age in years and sex were almost always included in the sample metadata.

A distance of 11 bases separates the germline ends of V and J, which lose 5 bases and 0 bases respectively. Via the germline V gene, CDR1 is SGHTA and CDR2 FQGTGA. The CDR3 numbers 16 residues from cysteine through phenylalanine. Left in the record is the CDR3 DNA by itself, 48 bases read in frame from the first base. The immunoSEQ Assay, a bias-controlled multiplex PCR, was used to amplify TCRbeta CDR3 regions from genomic DNA. In the original analysis: The number of nucleated cells in each sample was estimated by amplification of reference gene primers within the assay. To quantify the absolute abundance of each unique TCRbeta CDR3 rearrangement, sequence reads were collapsed and filtered. Productive Simpson clonality was computed per sample as the square root of Simpson's diversity index over productive rearrangements. What TCRdb holds here is the immuneACCESS table cut down to in-frame rearrangements. Part of the clones is not present; checked against another copy, under half of the missing clones reflect an unresolved V gene, and the others are unexplained. The DNA gave D and trimming, while V, J and clone size come from that table. The sample table contains 250,000 to 350,000 clones; only one count was recorded for approximately 88% of them. The ten largest make up approximately 1% of the sample.

Participants in the prospective study were aged about 18 to 95 years, lived in under 30 United States geographic areas, and enrolled through a virtual design. To assign participants to cohorts, the prospective study relied on clinical history that participants themselves reported in a screening survey and a study questionnaire. Recovered participants in ImmuneRACE Cohort 3 were defined by two consecutive negative NP/OP PCR tests, clearance by a healthcare professional, or resolution of symptoms. Each participant in the prospective study had whole blood, serum and a nasopharyngeal or oropharyngeal swab collected by mobile phlebotomists. Over a 2-month period, participants in the prospective study had the option of providing additional blood draws and questionnaires. Before DNA extraction, blood samples from the prospective study were shipped at room temperature or frozen. Details on this clone: The specificity of this receptor is unknown. Per-base qualities were not stored, and no clone one base away is much larger.

The full study reports these points: The quantity of clinical and demographic metadata differed by source and by participant and was supplied without curation.

The chain employs TRBV7-3 and TRBJ2-6, with the D gene uncertain. The TCR originated in a young woman who had recovered from COVID-19. The sequenced sample was PBMCs or T cells enriched from blood (not recorded which). The CDR3 protein sequence reads: CASSLRLVSGANVLTF. In nucleotides, the sequence is TGTGCCAGCAGCCTCCGACTGGTCTCTGGGGCCAACGTCCTGACTTTC.